The 18 T cell receptor beta chains reported below all come from one sample, sequenced in a study of T cell responses to AZD1222 COVID-19 vaccine. TCRdb's copy holds only in-frame clones and misses some; the assay was immunoSEQ multiplex PCR. This sample carries roughly 160,000 clones, about 92% of them seen once, and the ten largest clones take about 0.9%. Sequenced here: peripheral blood, sampled on day 0 of AZD1222 vaccination. Receptor source: an adult in good health.

The chain links TRBV9 to TRBJ1-2; D possibly corresponds to TRBD1 (5 bases). Germline lookup yields CDR1 SGDLS and CDR2 YYNGEE. CDR3 length: 12 amino acids. V lost 3 bases and J lost 4, with 7 bases in between. The CDR3 spells CASSGDSYGYTF. CDR3 sequence (DNA): TGTGCCAGCAGCGGTGACAGCTATGGCTACACCTTC.

This clone was seen only once. V gene TRBV5-1 combines with J gene TRBJ2-4; D remains unclear. V gave up 0 bases and J gave up 1 base, with 8 bases separating them. Germline lookup yields CDR1 SGHRS and CDR2 YFSETQ. There are 15 residues in the CDR3. The CDR3 here is CASSLDITAKNIQYF. CDR3 sequence (DNA): TGCGCCAGCAGCTTGGACATCACGGCCAAAAACATTCAGTACTTC.

The chain uses TRBV7-2 and TRBJ1-6, with a tentative D call TRBD1 (6 bases). Germline V CDR1 and CDR2: SGHTA, FQGNSA. The CDR3 is made up of 12 amino acids. The V end was cut by 4 bases, the J end by 10 bases, with 8 bases between. The CDR3 DNA reads as TGTGCCAGCAGCTCACAGGGCTCACCCCTCCACTTT. It encodes CASSSQGSPLHF.

Points on this clone: Mismatch with germline at one junction end may stem from a read error. The J gene is TRBJ2-7, the V gene TRBV5-1; tentatively, D is TRBD2 (5 bases). The CDR3 runs 13 residues. Germline V gene lookup returns CDR1 SGHRS and CDR2 YFSETQ. The CDR3 region is CASSPLTGYVQYF. CDR3 coding DNA: TGCGCCAGCAGCCCCTTGACGGGGTACGTGCAGTACTTC.

The gene calls are TRBV29-1 and TRBJ1-2, with D possibly matching TRBD1 (5 bases). Germline loops: CDR1 SQVTM, CDR2 ANQGSEA. Trimming took off 1 base at V and 4 bases at J, with 10 bases between the two ends. The CDR3 is 13 amino acids. The CDR3 loop reads CSVEGGSIYGYTF. CDR3 DNA sequence: TGCAGCGTTGAAGGGGGGTCGATCTATGGCTACACCTTC.

This clone occurred once. The V call is TRBV7-3, the J call TRBJ2-2; D unresolved. The CDR3 is 14 residues long. Per the germline V gene, CDR1 is SGHTA and CDR2 is FQGTGA. Trimming took 4 bases from V and 6 from J, leaving 12 bases between them. The CDR3 coding sequence is TGTGCCAGCAGCTCAAACCCAAGTTCCGGGGAGCTGTTTTTT. Amino acid sequence: CASSSNPSSGELFF.

V usage is TRBV28 and J usage is TRBJ1-2; TRBD1 aligns across 9 bases. Per the germline V gene, CDR1 is MDHEN and CDR2 is SYDVKM. J gave up 7 bases and V 6 bases, and 3 bases lay outside the gene matches. This CDR3 has 12 amino acids. The CDR3 region has the DNA TGTGCCAGCAGCAAGGACAGGGGTGGCTACACCTTC. The encoded protein is CASSKDRGGYTF.

This chain uses TRBV7-9 with TRBJ2-1, with D possibly TRBD1 on 5 matching bases. The CDR3 extends over 16 amino acids. The V gene lost 1 base and the J gene lost 0 bases, with 10 bases spanning the gap. Germline lookup yields CDR1 SEHNR and CDR2 FQNEAQ (reference sequence). CDR3 amino acids: CASSLVGRSSYNEQFF. The DNA for the CDR3 is TGTGCCAGCAGCTTAGTGGGGCGAAGCTCCTACAATGAGCAGTTCTTC.

The chain is built from TRBV9 and TRBJ1-4; 8 nucleotides line up with TRBD1. Germline V gene data show CDR1 as SGDLS and CDR2 as YYNGEE. CDR3 size: 14 residues. V gave up 3 bases and J gave up 8 bases; unmatched junction bases: 6. This CDR3 reads CASSAGTGREKLFF. For the CDR3, the DNA is TGTGCCAGCAGCGCCGGGACAGGTCGAGAAAAACTGTTTTTT.

This clone was seen only once. The chain has TRBV19 and TRBJ2-2; 7 bases fit TRBD1. Germline V CDR1 and CDR2: LNHDA, SQIVND (reference sequence). The CDR3 loop spans 14 amino acids. Trimming removed 7 bases from V and 2 bases from J; junction bases left unmatched: 4. CDR3 protein: CASIRGRNTGELFF. CDR3 nucleotides: TGTGCCAGTATTAGGGGGCGCAACACCGGGGAGCTGTTTTTT.

V and J are TRBV2 and TRBJ2-1, with 9 bases that match TRBD2. After removal of 6 bases from V and 7 bases from J, the junction contained 16 bases not matched to a gene. The CDR3 length is 17 residues. CDR1 is SNHLY and CDR2 is FYNNEI in the germline V gene. The CDR3 nucleotides read TGTGCCAGCAGCCCATTGGGGGGACTAGCTTTGTGGAATGAGCAGTTCTTC. This gives the protein CASSPLGGLALWNEQFF. Full variable domain (missing parts from reference TRBV2 and TRBJ2-1): EPEVTQTPSHQVTQMGQEVILRCVPISNHLYFYWYRQILGQKVEFLVSFYNNEISEKSEIFDDQFSVERPDGSNFTLKIRSTKLEDSAMYFCASSPLGGLALWNEQFFGPGTRLTVL.

This sequence joins TRBV6-5 and TRBJ1-2, with a possible D match to TRBD1 (6 bases). Germline values: CDR1 MNHEY, CDR2 SVGAGI. The V end was cut by 0 bases, the J end by 1 base, with 9 bases between. The CDR3 consists of 15 residues. The CDR3 nucleotides are TGTGCCAGCAGTTACTCGAGGACAGTTAACTATGGCTACACCTTC. This translates into CASSYSRTVNYGYTF.

This chain links TRBV7-2 with TRBJ1-6; D is unresolved. From germline, CDR1 is SGHTA and CDR2 FQGNSA. V was trimmed by 1 base and J by 9 bases, leaving 10 bases between them. The CDR3 has 14 residues. The CDR3, as DNA: TGTGCCAGCAGCTTAGGAGGGAGCGGTTCACCCCTCCACTTT. Protein sequence: CASSLGGSGSPLHF.

The V gene is TRBV7-6, the J gene TRBJ1-1; TRBD1 might be the D (5 bases). Trimming pared 7 bases from V and 3 bases from J, leaving 18 bases between. CDR1 is SGHVS and CDR2 is FNYEAQ in the germline V gene. This CDR3 region has 15 residues. The CDR3 here is CASTPLGLAYTEAFF. The CDR3 region has the DNA TGTGCCAGCACCCCCTTGGGGCTTGCCTACACTGAAGCTTTCTTT.

The CDR3 loop reads CASRGMKGYTF. The CDR3 region has the DNA TGTGCCAGCAGGGGGATGAAAGGCTACACCTTC. The chain is built from TRBV6-5 and TRBJ1-2; D not certain. Trimming shortened V by 6 bases and J by 8 bases, and 10 bases separated the two germline ends. Germline V CDR1 and CDR2: MNHEY, SVGAGI. This CDR3 is 11 amino acids long.

The V call is TRBV12-3 or TRBV12-4, the J call TRBJ2-7; 8 bases are a match to TRBD1. This CDR3 contains 13 residues. Trimming at V came to 9 bases and at J to 3 bases, leaving 7 bases not matched to a gene. This CDR3 is CASSPDRVYEQYF. The CDR3 DNA follows: TGTGCCAGTTCCCCGGACAGGGTCTACGAGCAGTACTTC.

The V and J genes are TRBV7-9 and TRBJ1-2; a weak D match, TRBD1 (5 bases). This CDR3 is built from 14 residues. V lost 5 bases to trimming and J lost 5 bases, with 15 bases between them. Germline assignment: CDR1 SEHNR and CDR2 FQNEAQ (reference sequence). CDR3 amino acids: CASSPLTDLYGYTF. As DNA, the CDR3 is TGTGCCAGCAGCCCCCTGACAGACCTTTATGGCTACACCTTC.

The V gene is TRBV6-2 or TRBV6-3, the J gene TRBJ2-1; tentatively, D is TRBD2 (6 bases). Germline CDR1 MNHEY, CDR2 SVGEGT. The CDR3 totals 15 residues. V lost 6 bases and J lost 6, with 18 bases in between. The CDR3 sequence is CASSRTRPAGNEQFF. The CDR3, as DNA: TGTGCCAGCAGCCGCACCCGTCCAGCGGGCAATGAGCAGTTCTTC.